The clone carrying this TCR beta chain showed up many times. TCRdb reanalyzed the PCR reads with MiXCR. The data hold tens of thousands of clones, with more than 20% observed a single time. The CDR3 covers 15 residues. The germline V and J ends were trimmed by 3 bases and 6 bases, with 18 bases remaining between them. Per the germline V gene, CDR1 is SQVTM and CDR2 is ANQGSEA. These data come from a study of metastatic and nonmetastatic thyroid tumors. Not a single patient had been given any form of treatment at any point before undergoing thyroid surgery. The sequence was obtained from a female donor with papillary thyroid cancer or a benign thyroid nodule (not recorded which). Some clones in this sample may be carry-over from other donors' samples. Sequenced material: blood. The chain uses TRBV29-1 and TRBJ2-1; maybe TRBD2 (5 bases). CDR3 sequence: CSVDKSGESRNEQFF. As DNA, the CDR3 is TGCAGCGTTGACAAGTCCGGGGAATCGCGCAATGAGCAGTTCTTC.